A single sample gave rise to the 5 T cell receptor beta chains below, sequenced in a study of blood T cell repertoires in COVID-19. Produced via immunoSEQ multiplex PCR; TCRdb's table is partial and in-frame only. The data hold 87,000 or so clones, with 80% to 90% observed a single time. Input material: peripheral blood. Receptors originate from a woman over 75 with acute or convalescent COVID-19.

The CDR3: CASSENPGLSYGYTF. CDR3 nucleotide sequence: TGTGCCAGCAGTGAAAACCCGGGACTCAGCTATGGCTACACCTTC. The V gene is TRBV6-1, the J gene TRBJ1-2, with a possible D match to TRBD1 (5 bases). The V and J ends lost 2 bases and 4 bases respectively, with 14 bases between them. CDR3 length: 15 amino acids. The germline V gene has CDR1 MNHNS and CDR2 SASEGT.

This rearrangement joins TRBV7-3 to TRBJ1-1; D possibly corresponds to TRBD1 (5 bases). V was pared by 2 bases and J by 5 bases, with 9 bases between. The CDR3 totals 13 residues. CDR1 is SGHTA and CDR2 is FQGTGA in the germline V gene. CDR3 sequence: CASSLVGETEAFF. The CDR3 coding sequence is TGTGCCAGCAGCTTAGTAGGGGAAACTGAAGCTTTCTTT.

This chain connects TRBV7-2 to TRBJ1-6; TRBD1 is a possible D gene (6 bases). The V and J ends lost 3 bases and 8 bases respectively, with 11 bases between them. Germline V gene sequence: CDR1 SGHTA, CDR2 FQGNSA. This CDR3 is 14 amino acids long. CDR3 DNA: TGTGCCAGCAGCTTCCGACAGGTTGATTCACCCCTCCACTTT. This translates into CASSFRQVDSPLHF.

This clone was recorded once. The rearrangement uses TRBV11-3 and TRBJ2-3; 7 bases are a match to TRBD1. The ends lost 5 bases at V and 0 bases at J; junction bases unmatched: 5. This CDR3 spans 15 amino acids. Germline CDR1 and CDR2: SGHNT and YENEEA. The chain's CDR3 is CASSPGTASTDTQYF. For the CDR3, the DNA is TGTGCCAGCAGCCCCGGGACAGCTAGCACAGATACGCAGTATTTT.

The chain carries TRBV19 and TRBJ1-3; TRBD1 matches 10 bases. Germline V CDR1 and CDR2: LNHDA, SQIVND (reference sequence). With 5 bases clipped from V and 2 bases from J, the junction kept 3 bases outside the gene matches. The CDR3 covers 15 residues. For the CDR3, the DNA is TGTGCCAGTAGTCAAGGACAGGGGGCTGGAAACACCATATATTTT. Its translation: CASSQGQGAGNTIYF. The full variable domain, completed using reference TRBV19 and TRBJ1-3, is DGGITQSPKYLFRKEGQNVTLSCEQNLNHDAMYWYRQDPGQGLRLIYYSQIVNDFQKGDIAEGYSVSREKKESFPLTVTSAQKNPTAFYLCASSQGQGAGNTIYFGEGSWLTVV.